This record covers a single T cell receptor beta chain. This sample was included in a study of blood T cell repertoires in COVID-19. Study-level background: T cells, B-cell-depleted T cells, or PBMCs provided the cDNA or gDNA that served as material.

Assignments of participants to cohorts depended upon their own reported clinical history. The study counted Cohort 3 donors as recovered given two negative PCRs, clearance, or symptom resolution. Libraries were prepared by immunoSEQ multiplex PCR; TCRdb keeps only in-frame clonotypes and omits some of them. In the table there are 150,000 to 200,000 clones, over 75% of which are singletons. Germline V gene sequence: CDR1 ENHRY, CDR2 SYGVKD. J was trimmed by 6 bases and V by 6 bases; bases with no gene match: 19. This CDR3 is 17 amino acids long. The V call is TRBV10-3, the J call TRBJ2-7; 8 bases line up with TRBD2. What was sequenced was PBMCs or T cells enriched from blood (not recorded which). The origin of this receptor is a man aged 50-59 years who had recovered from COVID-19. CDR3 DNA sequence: TGTGCCATCAGCCCACGACTCACCAGGGACGCGGGGGGCGAGCAGTACTTC. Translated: CAISPRLTRDAGGEQYF.